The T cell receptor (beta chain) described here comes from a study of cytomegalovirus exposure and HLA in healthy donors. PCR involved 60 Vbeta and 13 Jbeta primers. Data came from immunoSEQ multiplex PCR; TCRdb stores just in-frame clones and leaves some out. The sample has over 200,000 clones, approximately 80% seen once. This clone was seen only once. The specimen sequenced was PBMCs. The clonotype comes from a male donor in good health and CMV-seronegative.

CDR3: CASSLAGVRETQYF. CDR3 DNA: TGTGCCAGTAGCCTTGCGGGGGTTAGGGAGACCCAGTACTTC. The gene calls are TRBV19 and TRBJ2-5; 7 positions agree with TRBD2. This CDR3 spans 14 amino acids. V lost 6 bases, J lost 5 bases, and 9 bases stayed unmatched. Germline assignment: CDR1 LNHDA and CDR2 SQIVND (reference sequence).